The 25 T cell receptor beta chains presented below share a single source sample, sequenced in a study of regulatory T cells in long-lasting Graves disease. The time point here: persistent/refractory GD, antithyroid drugs over 5 years with positive TRAb. With RNA extracted from PBMCs as input, the TCR library was made. In building TCR beta libraries, iRepertoire HTBI primers were used together with Arm-PCR of CDR3 regions. Using its own MiXCR run on the multiplex PCR reads, TCRdb lists one record per CDR3 protein. The top ten clones hold 13% of a sample with 450,000 or so distinct CDR3 sequences, 20% to 25% of them seen once. The input for sequencing was peripheral blood mononuclear cells (PBMCs), taken when the disease was refractory, from a patient treated with antithyroid drugs. The origin of the receptors is a female donor with Graves disease.

The rearrangement joins TRBV30 to TRBJ1-6; D unclear. Germline CDR1 GTSNPN, CDR2 SVGIG (reference sequence). CDR3 length: 14 amino acids. Trimming shortened V by 4 bases and J by 7 bases, and 14 bases separated the two germline ends. CDR3 loop: CAWMMGIGNSPLHF. In nucleotides, the CDR3 is TGTGCCTGGATGATGGGGATAGGAAATTCACCCCTCCACTTT.

There are many counts of this clonotype. The chain employs TRBV27 and TRBJ1-1, with a tentative D call TRBD1 (6 bases). Germline V gene data show CDR1 as MNHEY and CDR2 as SMNVEV (reference sequence). V was cut by 8 bases and J by 6 bases, with 19 bases left in between. This CDR3 is 14 amino acids long. The CDR3 DNA is TGTGCCAGCGCCCAATACAGGGCCAGGTCTGAAGCTTTCTTT. Its protein is CASAQYRARSEAFF.

This clonotype appeared many times. This chain joins TRBV28 and TRBJ1-5; D is ambiguous. CDR3 size: 14 residues. CDR1 is MDHEN, CDR2 SYDVKM, per germline. V dropped 2 bases and J dropped 3 bases, with 8 bases sitting between them. The CDR3 bases are TGTGCCAGCAGTTTACTTCAGCTCAATCAGCCCCAGCATTTT. It codes for CASSLLQLNQPQHF.

This clonotype was detected many times. The rearrangement uses TRBV7-2 and TRBJ2-5; 7 bases align to TRBD1. CDR3 length equals 15 residues. The junction had 14 bases not matched to a gene; V was cut back by 6 bases and J by 7 bases. Germline V gene lookup returns CDR1 SGHTA and CDR2 FQGNSA. The DNA of the CDR3 is TGTGCCAGCAGGCAACGGGACAGACTAAAAGGGACCCAGTACTTC. It is translated as CASRQRDRLKGTQYF.

This clonotype was seen many times. V and J are TRBV30 and TRBJ1-2; D remains ambiguous. The CDR3 has 11 residues. Trimming stripped 0 bases from V and 8 bases from J, with 7 bases between. Germline-derived CDR1 and CDR2 are GTSNPN and SVGIG (reference sequence). The chain's CDR3 is CAWSVLGGYTF. The CDR3 nucleotides are TGTGCCTGGAGTGTATTAGGAGGCTACACCTTC.

This clonotype was seen a handful of times. The chain combines TRBV12-5 with TRBJ2-3; D may correspond to TRBD1 or TRBD2 (5 bases each). The CDR3 is 15 residues long. Germline CDR1 is LGHNT and CDR2 is FRNRAP. V was pared by 6 bases and J by 0 bases, with 13 bases between. The CDR3: CASGMPRDSTDTQYF. The DNA for the CDR3 is TGTGCTAGTGGCATGCCCCGGGACAGCACAGATACGCAGTATTTT.

Many counts were recorded for this clonotype. V is TRBV7-8 and J is TRBJ1-5; tentatively, D is TRBD1 (5 bases). In germline, CDR1 is SGHVS, CDR2 FQNEAQ. CDR3 length equals 15 residues. The germline V and J ends were trimmed by 5 bases and 7 bases, with 18 bases remaining between them. CDR3 residues: CASSPRGGVGQPQHF. CDR3 nucleotides: TGTGCCAGCAGCCCCCGGGGCGGGGTTGGGCAGCCCCAGCATTTT.

This clonotype was observed a few times. The chain links TRBV12-3 or TRBV12-4 to TRBJ2-1, with 8 positions matching TRBD1. The CDR3 covers 14 residues. The junction had 7 bases not matched to a gene; V was cut back by 3 bases and J by 9 bases. Written as DNA, the CDR3 is TGTGCCAGCAGTTTTACCCAGGGGGCTAGTGAGCAGTTCTTC. This encodes CASSFTQGASEQFF.

The V call is TRBV12-3 or TRBV12-4, the J call TRBJ2-7; D is unresolved. CDR3 size: 12 residues. The V end lost 5 bases, the J end lost 4 bases, and 9 bases lay between the germline ends. The CDR3, as DNA: TGTGCCAGCAGTGTCCCTGGATACGAGCAGTACTTC. Its protein is CASSVPGYEQYF.

The V call is TRBV27, the J call TRBJ2-7; D not certain. Trimming shortened V by 5 bases and J by 5 bases, and 10 bases separated the two germline ends. The CDR3 sequence is 12 residues long. Germline V gene data show CDR1 as MNHEY and CDR2 as SMNVEV (reference sequence). The CDR3 bases are TGTGCCAGCAGTCATGGGTTGAACGAGCAGTACTTC. It encodes CASSHGLNEQYF.

In this sample, this clonotype turned up many times. The CDR3 sequence: CSVEGQEHTEAFF. In DNA form, the CDR3 reads TGCAGCGTTGAGGGGCAGGAGCACACTGAAGCTTTCTTT. The genes are TRBV29-1 and TRBJ1-1; D is possibly TRBD1 (5 bases). Deletions cut 3 bases from V and 3 bases from J, with 11 bases between. CDR1 is SQVTM and CDR2 is ANQGSEA in the germline V gene. The CDR3 has 13 residues.

The CDR3 coding sequence is TGTGCCAGCAGCTTGGAATGGACACTTAATCAGCCCCAGCATTTT. It encodes CASSLEWTLNQPQHF. The chain recombines TRBV7-2 with TRBJ1-5; D possibly corresponds to TRBD1 (5 bases). Germline V gives CDR1 SGHTA, CDR2 FQGNSA. The ends were cut back, 3 bases at V and 4 bases at J, with 13 bases in the middle. The CDR3 has 15 residues.

This clonotype appeared a few times. In nucleotides, the CDR3 is TGTGCCAGCAGCCAAGATTCCGGACTAGAAGGGACCCAGTACTTC. Translation: CASSQDSGLEGTQYF. This chain uses TRBV3-1 with TRBJ2-5; TRBD2 aligns across 7 bases. V shed 0 bases and J 7 bases; nucleotides not matched to a gene: 8. From germline, CDR1 is LGHDT and CDR2 YNNKEL (reference sequence). The CDR3 extends over 15 amino acids.

The V gene is TRBV4-3, the J gene TRBJ1-5, with no clear D. Deletions cut 0 bases from V and 2 bases from J, with 14 bases between. The CDR3 runs to 17 residues. Germline-derived CDR1 and CDR2 are LGHNA and YSLEER. The CDR3 DNA reads TGCGCCAGCAGCCAAGATCGCGGGTTTCGTCGCAATCAGCCCCAGCATTTT. This encodes CASSQDRGFRRNQPQHF.

V is TRBV29-1 and J is TRBJ2-7; maybe TRBD1 (6 bases). V gave up 0 bases and J gave up 3 bases, with 21 bases separating them. This CDR3 has 17 residues. Germline V CDR1 and CDR2: SQVTM, ANQGSEA. The CDR3 reads CSVEDLSESGQNYEQYF. The CDR3, as DNA: TGCAGCGTTGAAGATCTTAGCGAAAGCGGACAGAACTACGAGCAGTACTTC.

This clonotype was picked up many times. V is TRBV6-1 and J is TRBJ2-7, with D perhaps TRBD2 (5 bases). This CDR3 region has 14 residues. From germline, CDR1 is MNHNS and CDR2 SASEGT. The V end was cut by 4 bases, the J end by 1 base, with 11 bases between. CDR3 in amino acids: CASSGRESSYEQYF. In DNA form, the CDR3 reads TGTGCCAGCAGTGGACGGGAATCTTCCTACGAGCAGTACTTC.

This chain joins TRBV12-3 or TRBV12-4 and TRBJ2-5; tentatively, D is TRBD2 (6 bases). Trimming removed 3 bases from V and 9 bases from J, with 11 bases in between. The CDR3 is made up of 12 amino acids. The CDR3 bases are TGTGCCAGCAGTTTGGGAGGAGGGGCCCAGTACTTC. It is translated as CASSLGGGAQYF.

This clonotype was seen many times. The chain carries TRBV28 and TRBJ2-7; TRBD1 agrees at 8 bases. V shed 6 bases and J 3 bases; nucleotides not matched to a gene: 7. The V gene's germline CDR1 is MDHEN and CDR2 SYDVKM. This CDR3 region has 14 residues. In nucleotides, the CDR3 is TGTGCCAGCAGCCGGACAGGGAAGGGCTACGAGCAGTACTTC. It codes for CASSRTGKGYEQYF.

This clonotype was detected many times. This rearrangement joins TRBV6-1 to TRBJ1-1; D might be TRBD1 (6 bases). This CDR3 is 13 amino acids long. Germline lookup yields CDR1 MNHNS and CDR2 SASEGT. V lost 6 bases and J 3 bases, leaving 11 bases between the germline ends. The CDR3 loop is CASSGRGHTEAFF. The CDR3 bases are TGTGCCAGCAGCGGACGGGGGCACACTGAAGCTTTCTTT.

This clonotype was counted many times. V usage is TRBV20-1 and J usage is TRBJ2-5, with 8 bases fitting TRBD1. CDR1 is DFQATT, CDR2 SNEGSKA, per germline (reference sequence). The ends lost 3 bases at V and 6 bases at J; junction bases unmatched: 12. The length of the CDR3 is 15 residues. The CDR3 DNA reads as TGCAGTGCTAGGGGAGACAGGGGAGAGGGAAAGACCCAGTACTTC. Its translation: CSARGDRGEGKTQYF.

This clonotype showed up many times. The gene calls are TRBV28 and TRBJ2-5, with 8 bases aligning to TRBD1. Germline values: CDR1 MDHEN, CDR2 SYDVKM. The CDR3 spans 16 residues. Trimming removed 5 bases from V and 4 bases from J; junction bases left unmatched: 12. This CDR3 reads CASSRLGQGVVETQYF. The CDR3 DNA sequence: TGTGCCAGCAGTCGATTAGGACAGGGAGTGGTAGAGACCCAGTACTTC.

This clonotype was recorded many times. The V gene is TRBV6-5, the J gene TRBJ1-2; no definite D call. The germline V gene encodes CDR1 MNHEY and CDR2 SVGAGI. The CDR3 has 13 amino acids. V was trimmed by 0 bases and J by 7 bases, leaving 9 bases between them. The DNA of the CDR3 is TGTGCCAGCAGTTACTCGACTGATTTTGGCTACACCTTC. It encodes CASSYSTDFGYTF.

The gene calls are TRBV28 and TRBJ2-6; the match to TRBD1 covers 10 bases. Germline CDR1 and CDR2: MDHEN and SYDVKM. Germline trimming cut 8 bases from V and 0 bases from J; bases unmatched to any gene: 7. The length of the CDR3 is 17 residues. This chain's CDR3 is CASRTGGPFSGANVLTF. For the CDR3, the DNA is TGTGCCAGCCGGACAGGGGGACCCTTCTCTGGGGCCAACGTCCTGACTTTC.

The gene calls are TRBV10-3 and TRBJ2-7; D is unclear. The ends were cut back, 4 bases at V and 5 bases at J, with 9 bases in the middle. CDR1 is ENHRY and CDR2 is SYGVKD in the germline V gene. The CDR3 runs to 12 residues. CDR3 coding DNA: TGTGCCATCAGTGTGGGATTCGACGAGCAGTACTTC. Translated, it gives CAISVGFDEQYF.

Notes on this clonotype: A single base separates this from a much larger clone, so it may be a read error. The chain recombines TRBV27 with TRBJ2-7; D remains unclear. CDR3 size: 13 residues. Germline CDR1 MNHEY, CDR2 SMNVEV (reference sequence). The CDR3 here is CAGSLSASYEQYF. CDR3 nucleotides: TGTGCCGGCAGTCTATCCGCCTCCTACGAGCAGTACTTC.